This TCR beta chain is from a study of shared clonotypes between healthy human individuals. Study background: CD8 memory received one plate per donor, CD8 naive two, CD4 memory three and CD4 naive three.

In the naive CD8 group, cells lacked CD45RO and were positively selected for CCR7, so terminally differentiated effector memory CD45RA+ cells were left out. Sequencing was performed with immunoSEQ multiplex PCR; in TCRdb, only in-frame clones are kept and a portion is missing. Seen here are just over 2,000,000 clones, around 96% observed once, and the top ten hold 1% to 1.3%. Germline assignment: CDR1 SGDLS and CDR2 YYNGEE. The CDR3 sequence is 14 residues long. Trimming cost V 1 base and J 6 bases; bases outside gene matches: 5. The material sequenced was naive CD8+ T cells sorted from blood. The V call is TRBV9, the J call TRBJ2-3; 7 positions agree with TRBD1. This receptor was identified in a man aged 18 to 30 in good health. The CDR3 loop is CASSVNHRGDTQYF. In DNA form, the CDR3 reads TGTGCCAGCAGCGTAAACCACAGGGGTGATACGCAGTATTTT.